This TCR beta chain was sequenced during a study of shared clonotypes between healthy human individuals. Broader study findings: Few donors limited the genetic and exposure-history diversity represented. Between a few donors, naive CD4 clonotypes were shared at a level of about 5%. How much donors shared clonotypes was expected to be affected by sequencing depth.

Several immunoSEQ 96-well plates shared each subset's DNA, each plate a replicate. The assay was immunoSEQ multiplex PCR, and TCRdb's table has in-frame clones only and misses some. The sample carries about 2.3 million clones, 90% to 95% recorded once. This CDR3 region has 18 residues. The V and J ends lost 2 bases and 1 base, in that order; junction bases with no gene match: 8. Germline CDR1 SGHVS, CDR2 FNYEAQ. With respect to this clone: Its antigen is not identified.

Material: naive CD4+ T cells from PBMCs. As to subset: CD45RA+ positively selected. V usage is TRBV7-6 and J usage is TRBJ2-1; 10 bases align to TRBD2. This TCR was sampled from a man aged 18 to 30 in good health. Some clones in this sample may be carry-over from other donors' samples. Here the CDR3 DNA reads TGTGCCAGCAGCTTAATAACCAGGACTAGCGGATCCTACAATGAGCAGTTCTTC. Translating gives CASSLITRTSGSYNEQFF.